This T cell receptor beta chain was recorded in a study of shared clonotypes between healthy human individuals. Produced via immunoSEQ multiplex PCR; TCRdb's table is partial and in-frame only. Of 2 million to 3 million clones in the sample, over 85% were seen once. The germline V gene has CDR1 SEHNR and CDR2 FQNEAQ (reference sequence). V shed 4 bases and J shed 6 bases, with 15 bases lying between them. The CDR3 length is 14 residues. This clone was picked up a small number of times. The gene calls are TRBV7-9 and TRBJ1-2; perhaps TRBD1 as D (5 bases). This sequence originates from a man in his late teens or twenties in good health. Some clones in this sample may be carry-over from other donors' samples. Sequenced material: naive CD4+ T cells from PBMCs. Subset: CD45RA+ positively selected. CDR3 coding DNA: TGTGCCAGCAGCTCCCTAGTGGGGACCCATGGCTACACCTTC. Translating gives CASSSLVGTHGYTF.